This passage covers 20 T cell receptor beta chains from one sample sequenced in a study of long-term antiretroviral therapy in people with HIV. A v3.0 immunoSEQ assay was performed at survey level. Method: immunoSEQ multiplex PCR; TCRdb's copy keeps in-frame clones and lacks some. The repertoire holds 15,000 to 20,000 clones, with approximately 73% as singletons. Specimen: unsorted PBMCs, collected nearly 2.6 years before starting antiretroviral therapy. Receptor source: a woman aged 50 to 65 with HIV.

This clone was seen a handful of times. The gene calls are TRBV19 and TRBJ2-7, with 10 bases that match TRBD1. V lost 4 bases and J lost 3; bases outside the gene matches: 6. This CDR3 spans 15 amino acids. CDR1 LNHDA and CDR2 SQIVND come from the germline V gene (reference sequence). CDR3 amino acids: CASSTDRGPNYEQYF. The CDR3 DNA reads TGTGCCAGTAGTACCGACAGGGGGCCAAACTACGAGCAGTACTTC.

DNA of the CDR3: TGCGCCAGCAGTGAGACTGCTAGGCGCAATCAGCCCCAGCATTTT. Encoded protein: CASSETARRNQPQHF. The chain uses TRBV10-1 and TRBJ1-5; no clear D gene. This CDR3 comprises 15 residues. Germline V lookup: CDR1 WNHNN, CDR2 SYGVQD (reference sequence). V was cut by 2 bases and J by 2 bases, with 10 bases left in between.

Judged by abundance, this clone is large. This chain connects TRBV7-8 to TRBJ2-3, with D unresolved. Germline CDR1 is SGHVS and CDR2 is FQNEAQ. The V gene lost 5 bases and the J gene lost 1 base, with 13 bases spanning the gap. This CDR3 region has 15 residues. The CDR3 sequence is CASSPLGGGTDTQYF. The CDR3 nucleotides read TGTGCCAGCAGCCCTCTAGGTGGAGGCACAGATACGCAGTATTTT.

This clone was seen a few times. The chain combines TRBV7-2 with TRBJ1-2, with D perhaps matching TRBD1 (5 bases). V was shortened by 2 bases and J by 4 bases, with 11 bases between the two germline ends. Per germline, CDR1 SGHTA and CDR2 FQGNSA. The CDR3 spans 14 residues. Here the CDR3 DNA reads TGTGCCAGCAGCTTACAGTGGGGGGGCTATGGCTACACCTTC. Its protein is CASSLQWGGYGYTF.

The chain recombines TRBV5-1 with TRBJ1-3; D uncertain. Germline V CDR1 and CDR2: SGHRS, YFSETQ. The CDR3 contains 15 residues. V dropped 4 bases and J dropped 4 bases, with 15 bases sitting between them. This chain's CDR3 is CASSPSPGQGNTIYF. DNA for the CDR3: TGCGCCAGCAGCCCATCGCCGGGCCAGGGAAACACCATATATTTT.

This chain uses TRBV4-1 with TRBJ1-1; D gene ambiguous. Germline-derived CDR1 and CDR2 are MGHRA and YSYEKL. This CDR3 is built from 12 residues. Trimming removed 4 bases from V and 1 base from J, with 4 bases in between. CDR3 bases: TGCGCCAGCAGCCCGGAGAACACTGAAGCTTTCTTT. Encoded protein: CASSPENTEAFF.

The V gene is TRBV5-1, the J gene TRBJ2-4; tentative D call: TRBD2 (5 bases). The germline V and J ends were trimmed by 0 bases and 0 bases, with 7 bases remaining between them. Germline lookup yields CDR1 SGHRS and CDR2 YFSETQ. This CDR3 region has 15 residues. CDR3 DNA sequence: TGCGCCAGCAGCTTGGGGACTCTAGCCAAAAACATTCAGTACTTC. The encoded protein is CASSLGTLAKNIQYF.

This chain connects TRBV2 to TRBJ1-1; possible D gene TRBD1, 6 bases. Germline CDR1 reads SNHLY; CDR2 reads FYNNEI. Deletions cut 3 bases from V and 5 bases from J, with 16 bases between. CDR3 length: 15 residues. The CDR3 protein is CASSDVPGVVTEAFF. Written as DNA, the CDR3 is TGTGCCAGCAGTGACGTCCCAGGGGTTGTTACTGAAGCTTTCTTT. Full variable domain (missing parts from reference TRBV2 and TRBJ1-1): EPEVTQTPSHQVTQMGQEVILRCVPISNHLYFYWYRQILGQKVEFLVSFYNNEISEKSEIFDDQFSVERPDGSNFTLKIRSTKLEDSAMYFCASSDVPGVVTEAFFGQGTRLTVV.

The V call is TRBV5-3, the J call TRBJ2-1; D may be TRBD1 or TRBD2 (5 bases each). TRBV5-3 is labeled an ORF, and its function is uncertain. The CDR3 runs 17 residues. Trimming removed 3 bases from V and 3 bases from J, with 19 bases in between. The CDR3 region has the DNA TGTGCCAGAAGCTGGGGGTTTGTGGGGCGCAGCTACAATGAGCAGTTCTTC. This sequence encodes CARSWGFVGRSYNEQFF.

This chain uses TRBV7-3 with TRBJ2-3; D is uncertain. CDR1 and CDR2 (germline): SGHTA, FQGTGA. The germline V and J ends were trimmed by 5 bases and 14 bases, with 20 bases remaining between them. This CDR3 is 13 amino acids long. CDR3 sequence reads: CASSTSGPYPAYF. In DNA, the CDR3 is TGTGCCAGCAGCACCTCGGGCCCGTATCCAGCGTATTTT. Full variable domain (remainder filled in from reference TRBV7-3 and TRBJ2-3): GAGVSQTPSNKVTEKGKYVELRCDPISGHTALYWYRQSLGQGPEFLIYFQGTGAADDSGLPNDRFFAVRPEGSVSTLKIQRTERGDSAVYLCASSTSGPYPAYFGPGTRLTVL.

The chain carries TRBV9 and TRBJ1-2, with D tentatively TRBD1 (6 bases). V was clipped by 2 bases and J by 8 bases, with 16 bases between them. CDR1 is SGDLS and CDR2 is YYNGEE in the germline V gene. The CDR3 extends over 14 amino acids. In DNA, the CDR3 is TGTGCCAGCAGCGTGATTCAGGGGCATCGGGGCTACACCTTC. It is translated as CASSVIQGHRGYTF.

V is TRBV27 and J is TRBJ1-6; a weak D match, TRBD1 (6 bases). From germline, CDR1 is MNHEY and CDR2 SMNVEV (reference sequence). Trimming removed 3 bases at V and 10 bases at J, with 7 bases between. The CDR3 runs 12 residues. The CDR3 region is CASSFGGSPLHF. The CDR3, as DNA: TGTGCCAGCAGTTTTGGGGGCTCACCCCTCCACTTT.

The V and J genes are TRBV18 and TRBJ2-3; 10 bases agree with TRBD2. V trimming: 7 bases; J trimming: 2 bases; junction bases outside the gene matches: 6. CDR1 and CDR2 (germline): KGHSH, LQKENI. CDR3 length: 15 residues. The CDR3 nucleotides are TGTGCCAGCTGCCAGACTAGCGGGTTCACAGATACGCAGTATTTT. It specifies CASCQTSGFTDTQYF. Drawing the rest from reference TRBV18 and TRBJ2-3, the complete variable domain is NAGVMQNPRHLVRRRGQEARLRCSPMKGHSHVYWYRQLPEEGLKFMVYLQKENIIDESGMPKERFSAEFPKEGPSILRIQQVVRGDSAAYFCASCQTSGFTDTQYFGPGTRLTVL.

V and J are TRBV5-1 and TRBJ2-1; TRBD2 agrees at 12 bases. CDR1 SGHRS and CDR2 YFSETQ come from the germline V gene. CDR3 length: 16 residues. V dropped 4 bases and J dropped 6; count of bases not matched to a gene: 8. CDR3 in amino acids: CASSPKPGLAGNEQFF. In nucleotides, the CDR3 is TGCGCCAGCAGCCCGAAGCCGGGACTAGCGGGCAATGAGCAGTTCTTC.

The rearrangement uses TRBV29-1 and TRBJ1-4, with D perhaps TRBD1 (6 bases). Germline CDR1 SQVTM, CDR2 ANQGSEA. The CDR3 runs 14 residues. Trimming removed 7 bases at V and 7 bases at J, with 19 bases between. CDR3 coding DNA: TGCAGCGCTGCACAGGGATGGGCTGGTGAAAAACTGTTTTTT. Amino acid sequence: CSAAQGWAGEKLFF.

The CDR3 region is CASSLAGGVTYEQYF. Here the CDR3 DNA reads TGTGCCAGCAGCTTAGCGGGGGGGGTTACCTACGAGCAGTACTTC. The V gene is TRBV11-2, the J gene TRBJ2-7, with TRBD2 matching over 8 bases. The CDR3 runs to 15 residues. The ends lost 1 base at V and 2 bases at J; junction bases unmatched: 4. In germline, CDR1 is SGHAT, CDR2 FQNNGV.

This clone was detected only a few times. DNA for the CDR3: TGTGCCAGCAGCTTGGACAGTTCTAATTCACCCCTCCACTTT. Protein product: CASSLDSSNSPLHF. The chain links TRBV11-3 to TRBJ1-6; D may be TRBD1 (6 bases). V lost 3 bases and J 6 bases, leaving 9 bases between the germline ends. The V gene's germline CDR1 is SGHNT and CDR2 YENEEA. This CDR3 has 14 residues.

The rearrangement joins TRBV11-2 to TRBJ2-7; the D is unclear. There are 12 residues in the CDR3. Germline values: CDR1 SGHAT, CDR2 FQNNGV. V was trimmed by 3 bases and J by 4 bases, leaving 7 bases between them. The DNA of the CDR3 is TGTGCCAGCAGCTTGATCAAATACGAGCAGTACTTC. Protein product: CASSLIKYEQYF.

This clone was observed a few times. V and J are TRBV18 and TRBJ1-1; 8 bases are a match to TRBD1. The CDR3 is 15 residues long. CDR1 is KGHSH and CDR2 is LQKENI in the germline V gene. The V segment lost 4 bases and the J segment 5 bases; nucleotides outside the gene matches: 9. CDR3 DNA sequence: TGTGCCAGCTCACGGCAGGGGGCTGGATGGACTGAAGCTTTCTTT. Protein product: CASSRQGAGWTEAFF.

The chain couples TRBV6-5 to TRBJ1-1; 9 bases match TRBD1. This CDR3 spans 14 amino acids. After removal of 4 bases from V and 4 bases from J, the junction contained 4 bases not matched to a gene. Germline V gene sequence: CDR1 MNHEY, CDR2 SVGAGI. Written as DNA, the CDR3 is TGTGCCAGCAGTTTAAACAGGGGGCGCACTGAAGCTTTCTTT. Encoded protein: CASSLNRGRTEAFF.